This T cell receptor (beta chain) was observed in a study of blood T cells in healthy people across ages. Looking at the study overall: Per two T cells, template switching captured roughly one barcoded beta molecule.

With a J-beta primer mix and a sample-barcoded 5' primer, a second PCR ran about 7 to 12 cycles. In TCRdb, the 5' RACE reads were re-called with MiXCR into one record per CDR3 protein. The table records roughly 1,000,000 distinct CDR3 sequences, approximately 25% of them present only once. CDR1 WSHSY and CDR2 SAAADI come from the germline V gene. The CDR3 has 13 residues. Trimming cost V 2 bases and J 5 bases, with 10 bases left between them. The data also belong to a second study, concerning T cells of mothers and their children. Per that paper: It was related mother-child pairs that showed slightly higher overlap than unrelated pairs, without reaching significance.

The sequencing input was blood. This rearrangement joins TRBV10-2 to TRBJ2-7; possibly TRBD2 for D (6 bases). The sequence came from a girl aged 2 to 10 in good health. The CDR3 here is CASSEGGANEQYF. The CDR3 nucleotides read TGCGCCAGCAGTGAGGGAGGGGCCAACGAGCAGTACTTC.